The clone carrying this T cell receptor (beta chain) was observed a single time. Germline V CDR1 and CDR2: MNHEY, SMNVEV (reference sequence). The CDR3 length is 13 residues. Trimming took off 6 bases at V and 1 base at J, with 6 bases between the two ends. This sample was taken from a study of human T cells and chemical hapten exposure. Study overall: The study traced per-sample TCR yield variation mainly to small differences in pooled library volumes.

Described time point: pre-sensitization, week 0. As to treatment: therapeutic diphenylcyclopropenone sensitization with weekly scalp DPC. TCRdb reprocessed the RACE reads with MiXCR, giving one entry per CDR3 protein. The table has a few hundred thousand distinct CDR3 sequences, 5.5% seen once; the top ten hold around 8.6%. The sequencing here drew on whole blood, taken in connection with sensitization to the hapten diphenylcyclopropenone (DPC). The J gene is TRBJ2-2, the V gene TRBV27; D is unresolved. The clonotype originates from a woman aged 18 to 35 with alopecia areata. Some clones in this sample may be carry-over from other donors' samples. CDR3 sequence: CASRGLNTGELFF. The CDR3 DNA reads as TGTGCCAGCAGAGGGCTGAACACCGGGGAGCTGTTTTTT.